This T cell receptor beta chain appears in the sequencing data of a study of regulatory T cells in long-lasting Graves disease. Points from the study as a whole: Results may be inaccurate due to the small sample size.

Time point here: newly diagnosed GD, antithyroid drugs for less than 3 months. The TCR library was prepared using RNA isolated from PBMCs. The sample holds many counts of this clonotype. The target antigen is unknown. CDR3-region Arm-PCR and iRepertoire HTBI primers produced the TCR beta libraries. TCRdb reanalysed the multiplex PCR reads using MiXCR and keeps one entry per CDR3 protein. The sample consists of 250,000 to 300,000 distinct CDR3 sequences, approximately 18% of them appearing once. V was shortened by 10 bases and J by 2 bases, with 16 bases between the two germline ends. Germline V gives CDR1 SNHLY, CDR2 FYNNEI. The CDR3 covers 14 residues. These data were likewise used in another study, on T cells in Graves' hyperthyroidism and ophthalmopathy. That source notes: In the blood, most expanded thyroid clonotypes above 0.001 appeared as well.

This sequence was found in a woman aged 30 to 39 with Graves disease. The chain recombines TRBV2 with TRBJ2-3, with D possibly being TRBD1 or TRBD2 (6 bases each). Sequenced here: peripheral blood mononuclear cells (PBMCs), sampled at new diagnosis, from a patient treated with antithyroid drugs. The CDR3 is CATGRGLDTDTQYF. The CDR3 coding sequence is TGTGCCACCGGCCGGGGGCTGGACACAGATACGCAGTATTTT. Full variable domain (missing parts from reference TRBV2 and TRBJ2-3): EPEVTQTPSHQVTQMGQEVILRCVPISNHLYFYWYRQILGQKVEFLVSFYNNEISEKSEIFDDQFSVERPDGSNFTLKIRSTKLEDSAMYFCATGRGLDTDTQYFGPGTRLTVL.